Following are 3 T cell receptor beta chains from one sample sequenced in a study of CD8+ T cells in alopecia areata. Reverse transcription of extracted RNA yielded cDNA, which provided the sequencing template. The assay was immunoSEQ multiplex PCR, and TCRdb's table has in-frame clones only and misses some. This sample yields over 100,000 clones, of which around 49% are seen a single time; around 20% belongs to the top ten. Specimen: CD8+ T cells sorted from blood, collected at week 0. The receptors here all came from a human donor with alopecia areata.

The gene calls are TRBV2 and TRBJ2-1; D call uncertain. V lost 8 bases and J 0 bases, leaving 8 bases between the germline ends. Germline V CDR1 and CDR2: SNHLY, FYNNEI. The CDR3 spans 13 residues. Here the CDR3 reads CASPINSYNEQFF. CDR3 sequence (DNA): TGTGCCAGCCCCATAAACTCCTACAATGAGCAGTTCTTC. Supplemented by reference TRBV2 and TRBJ2-1, the full variable domain reads EPEVTQTPSHQVTQMGQEVILRCVPISNHLYFYWYRQILGQKVEFLVSFYNNEISEKSEIFDDQFSVERPDGSNFTLKIRSTKLEDSAMYFCASPINSYNEQFFGPGTRLTVL.

This clone appeared a few times. The V gene is TRBV27, the J gene TRBJ2-7; D unresolved. The CDR3 sequence is 12 residues long. The V end was cut by 5 bases, the J end by 2 bases, with 7 bases between. The germline gives CDR1 MNHEY, CDR2 SMNVEV (reference sequence). The CDR3 nucleotides read TGTGCCAGCAGTCCTGGGCCCTACGAGCAGTACTTC. Protein product: CASSPGPYEQYF.

This clone was counted between two and nine times. This chain links TRBV7-8 with TRBJ2-5; D is possibly TRBD1 (6 bases). The CDR3 is 14 amino acids. Germline assignment: CDR1 SGHVS and CDR2 FQNEAQ. V was shortened by 5 bases and J by 7 bases, with 17 bases between the two germline ends. The CDR3 DNA reads TGTGCCAGCAGCCCCACGACAGGAGCCGGGACCCAGTACTTC. It codes for CASSPTTGAGTQYF.